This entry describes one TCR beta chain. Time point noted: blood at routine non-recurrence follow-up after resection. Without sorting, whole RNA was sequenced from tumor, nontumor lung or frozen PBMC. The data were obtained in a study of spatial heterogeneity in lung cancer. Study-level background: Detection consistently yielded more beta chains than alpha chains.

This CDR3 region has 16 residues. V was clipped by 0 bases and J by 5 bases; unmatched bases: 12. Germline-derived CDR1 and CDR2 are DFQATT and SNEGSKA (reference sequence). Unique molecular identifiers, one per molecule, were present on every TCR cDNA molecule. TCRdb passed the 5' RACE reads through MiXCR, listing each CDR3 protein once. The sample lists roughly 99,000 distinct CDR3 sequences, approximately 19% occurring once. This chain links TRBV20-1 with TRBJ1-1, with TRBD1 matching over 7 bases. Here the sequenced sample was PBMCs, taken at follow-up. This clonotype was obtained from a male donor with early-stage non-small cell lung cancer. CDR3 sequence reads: CSARDRVFRGKTEAFF. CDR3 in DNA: TGCAGTGCTAGAGATCGAGTATTCAGGGGGAAAACTGAAGCTTTCTTT.